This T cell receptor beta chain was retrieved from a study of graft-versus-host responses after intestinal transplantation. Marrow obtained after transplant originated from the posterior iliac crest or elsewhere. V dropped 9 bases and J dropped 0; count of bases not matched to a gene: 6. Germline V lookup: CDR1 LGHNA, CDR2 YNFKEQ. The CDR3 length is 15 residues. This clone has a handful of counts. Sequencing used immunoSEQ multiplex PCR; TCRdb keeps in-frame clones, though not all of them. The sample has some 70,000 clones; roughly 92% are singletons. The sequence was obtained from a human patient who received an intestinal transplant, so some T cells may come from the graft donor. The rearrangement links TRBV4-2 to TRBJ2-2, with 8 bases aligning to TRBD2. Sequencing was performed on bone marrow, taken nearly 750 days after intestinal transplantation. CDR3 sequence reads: CASRDGRANTGELFF. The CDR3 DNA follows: TGTGCCAGTAGGGACGGGAGGGCGAACACCGGGGAGCTGTTTTTT.